Following are 8 T cell receptor beta chains from one sample sequenced in a study of cytomegalovirus exposure and HLA in healthy donors. The PCR was carried out with 60 Vbeta primers and 13 Jbeta primers. Repertoires were generated with immunoSEQ multiplex PCR, while TCRdb's copy carries only in-frame clones and drops some. The ten most abundant clones cover approximately 26% of a sample with about 51,000 clones. Sequenced material: PBMCs. These receptors were collected from a man aged 40-49 years in good health and CMV-seropositive.

V is TRBV4-1 and J is TRBJ2-1, with D possibly matching TRBD2 (6 bases). The germline V and J ends were trimmed by 4 bases and 8 bases, with 21 bases remaining between them. Germline V CDR1 and CDR2: MGHRA, YSYEKL. The length of the CDR3 is 16 residues. The chain's CDR3 is CASSPEFRRRRDEQFF. The CDR3 DNA is TGCGCCAGCAGCCCCGAATTTCGACGGAGGAGGGATGAGCAGTTCTTC.

The chain uses TRBV7-9 and TRBJ2-1, with TRBD2 identical over 8 bases. Germline V gene lookup returns CDR1 SEHNR and CDR2 FQNEAQ (reference sequence). The CDR3 is 15 amino acids. Unmatched junction bases numbered 10, after V lost 5 bases and J lost 7 bases. The chain's CDR3 is CASSPPGLVVNEQFF. CDR3 DNA: TGTGCCAGCAGCCCACCGGGACTAGTGGTGAATGAGCAGTTCTTC.

The J gene is TRBJ1-2, the V gene TRBV29-1; 10 nucleotides line up with TRBD1. The CDR3 runs 14 residues. V was pared by 6 bases and J by 4 bases, with 8 bases of the junction left unmatched. The germline V gene encodes CDR1 SQVTM and CDR2 ANQGSEA. This CDR3 reads CSVLPGQGIYGYTF. The CDR3 DNA reads as TGCAGCGTCCTACCGGGACAGGGGATCTATGGCTACACCTTC.

CDR3 residues: CASRYPTAPGDNEQFF. Here the CDR3 DNA reads TGTGCCAGCAGATATCCTACAGCGCCCGGGGACAATGAGCAGTTCTTC. The rearrangement joins TRBV6-6 to TRBJ2-1; TRBD2 is a possible D gene (5 bases). Germline V lookup: CDR1 MNHNY, CDR2 SVGAGI (reference sequence). The CDR3 is 16 amino acids. V was cut by 6 bases and J by 5 bases, with 20 bases left in between.

The rearrangement joins TRBV5-1 to TRBJ2-7; weak D call: TRBD2 (5 bases). The CDR3 totals 12 residues. The germline CDR1 and CDR2 sequences are SGHRS and YFSETQ. Trimming took 3 bases from V and 13 from J, leaving 17 bases between them. The CDR3 DNA follows: TGCGCCAGCAGCTCCAGTGAGGGCAGAGAATACTTC. Encoded protein: CASSSSEGREYF.

V is TRBV7-8 and J is TRBJ2-6; D is undetermined. Trimming pared 1 base from V and 2 bases from J, leaving 9 bases between. Looked up from germline, CDR1 is SGHVS and CDR2 is FQNEAQ. This CDR3 has 16 residues. This CDR3 reads CASSLDSGAGANVLTF. Written as DNA, the CDR3 is TGTGCCAGCAGCTTAGACTCAGGCGCTGGGGCCAACGTCCTGACTTTC.

This rearrangement joins TRBV20-1 to TRBJ2-7; no clear D. With 6 bases removed from V and 3 bases from J, the gap between germline ends came to 9 bases. The CDR3 spans 11 residues. The germline gives CDR1 DFQATT, CDR2 SNEGSKA (reference sequence). The CDR3 DNA is TGCAGTGCGCCTAGTGGCTACGAGCAGTACTTC. It specifies CSAPSGYEQYF.

CDR3 region: CASSRAYEQYF. CDR3 bases: TGTGCCAGCAGTCGAGCCTACGAGCAGTACTTC. This chain uses TRBV28 with TRBJ2-7; D is unclear. The CDR3 consists of 11 residues. Trimming left V 5 bases short and J 2 bases short, with 4 bases between. In germline, CDR1 is MDHEN, CDR2 SYDVKM.